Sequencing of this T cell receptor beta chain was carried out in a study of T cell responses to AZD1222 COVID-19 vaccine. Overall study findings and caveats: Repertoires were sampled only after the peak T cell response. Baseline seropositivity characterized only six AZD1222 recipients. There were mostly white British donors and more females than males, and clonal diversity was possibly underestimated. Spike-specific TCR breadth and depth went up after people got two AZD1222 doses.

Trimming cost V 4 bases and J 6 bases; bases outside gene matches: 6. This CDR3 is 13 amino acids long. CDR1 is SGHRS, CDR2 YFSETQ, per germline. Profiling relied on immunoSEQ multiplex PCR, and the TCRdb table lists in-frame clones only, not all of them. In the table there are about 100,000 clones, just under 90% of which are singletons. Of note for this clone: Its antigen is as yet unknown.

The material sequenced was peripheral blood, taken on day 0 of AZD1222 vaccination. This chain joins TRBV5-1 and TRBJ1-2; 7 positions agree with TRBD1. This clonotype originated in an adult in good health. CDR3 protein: CASSRDSFDGYTF. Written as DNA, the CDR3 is TGCGCCAGCAGCAGGGACAGCTTTGATGGCTACACCTTC.